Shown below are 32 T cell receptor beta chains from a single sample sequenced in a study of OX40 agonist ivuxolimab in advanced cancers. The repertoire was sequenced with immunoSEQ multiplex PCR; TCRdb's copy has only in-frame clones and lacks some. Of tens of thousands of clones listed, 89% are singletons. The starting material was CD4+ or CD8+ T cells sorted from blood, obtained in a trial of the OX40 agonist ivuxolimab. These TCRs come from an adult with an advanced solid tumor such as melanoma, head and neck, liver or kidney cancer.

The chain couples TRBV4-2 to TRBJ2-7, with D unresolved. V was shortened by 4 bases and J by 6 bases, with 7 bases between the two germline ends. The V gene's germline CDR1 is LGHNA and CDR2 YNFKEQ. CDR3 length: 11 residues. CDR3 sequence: CASSRGTEQYF. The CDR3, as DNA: TGTGCCAGCAGCCGAGGAACCGAGCAGTACTTC.

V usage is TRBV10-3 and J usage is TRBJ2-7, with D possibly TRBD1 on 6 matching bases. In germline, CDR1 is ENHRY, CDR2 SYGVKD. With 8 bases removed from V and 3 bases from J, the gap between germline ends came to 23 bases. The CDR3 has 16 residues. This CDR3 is CAIAGPRDIEGYEQYF. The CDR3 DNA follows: TGTGCCATCGCCGGCCCCCGGGACATTGAAGGCTACGAGCAGTACTTC.

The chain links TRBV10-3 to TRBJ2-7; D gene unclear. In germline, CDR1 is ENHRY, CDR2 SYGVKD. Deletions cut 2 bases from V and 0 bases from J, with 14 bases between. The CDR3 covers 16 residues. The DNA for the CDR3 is TGTGCCATCAGTGAGCCTAGGTACAAAAACTCCTACGAGCAGTACTTC. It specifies CAISEPRYKNSYEQYF.

DNA of the CDR3: TGTGCCAGCAGCCGCCGACAGGGTTTCTTCGAGCAGTACTTC. This gives the protein CASSRRQGFFEQYF. This chain links TRBV27 with TRBJ2-7; 7 positions match TRBD1. Germline values: CDR1 MNHEY, CDR2 SMNVEV (reference sequence). Trimming removed 6 bases from V and 6 bases from J; junction bases left unmatched: 11. The CDR3 has 14 residues.

The CDR3 bases are TGCAGCGTGGCCGGGAGCTCCTACGAGCAGTACTTC. As protein: CSVAGSSYEQYF. The V and J genes are TRBV29-1 and TRBJ2-7, with D tentatively TRBD2 (6 bases). The ends were cut back, 6 bases at V and 0 bases at J, with 9 bases in the middle. The germline V gene has CDR1 SQVTM and CDR2 ANQGSEA. This CDR3 spans 12 amino acids.

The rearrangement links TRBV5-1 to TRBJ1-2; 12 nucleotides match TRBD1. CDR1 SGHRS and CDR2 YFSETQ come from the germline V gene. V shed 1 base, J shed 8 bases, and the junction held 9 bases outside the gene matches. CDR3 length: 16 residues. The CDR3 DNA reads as TGCGCCAGCAGCTTGAGTCCGGGACAGGGGGCGCACGGCTACACCTTC. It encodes CASSLSPGQGAHGYTF.

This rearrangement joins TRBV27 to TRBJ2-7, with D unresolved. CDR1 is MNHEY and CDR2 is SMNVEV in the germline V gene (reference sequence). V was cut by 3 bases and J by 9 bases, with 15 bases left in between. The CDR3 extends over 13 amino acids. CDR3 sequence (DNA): TGTGCCAGCAGTTTTGGCAGTTCTGCTCGGCAGTACTTC. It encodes CASSFGSSARQYF.

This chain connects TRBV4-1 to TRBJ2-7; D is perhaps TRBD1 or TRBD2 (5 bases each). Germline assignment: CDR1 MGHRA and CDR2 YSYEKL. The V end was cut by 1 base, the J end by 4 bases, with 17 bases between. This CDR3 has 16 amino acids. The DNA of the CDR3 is TGCGCCAGCAGCCAAGGCGCCGCAGGGCGGGCGTACGAGCAGTACTTC. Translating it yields CASSQGAAGRAYEQYF.

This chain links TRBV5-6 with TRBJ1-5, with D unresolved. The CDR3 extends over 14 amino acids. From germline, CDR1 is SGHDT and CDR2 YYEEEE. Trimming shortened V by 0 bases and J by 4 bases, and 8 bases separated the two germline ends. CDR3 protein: CASSLGRLNQPQHF. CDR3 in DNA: TGTGCCAGCAGCTTGGGACGGTTGAATCAGCCCCAGCATTTT.

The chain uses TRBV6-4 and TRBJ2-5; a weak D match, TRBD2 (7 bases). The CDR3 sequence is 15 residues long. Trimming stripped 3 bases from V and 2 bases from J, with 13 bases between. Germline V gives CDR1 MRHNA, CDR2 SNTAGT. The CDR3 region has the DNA TGTGCCAGCAGTGAACAGGGAGGGGGACAAGAGACCCAGTACTTC. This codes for CASSEQGGGQETQYF.

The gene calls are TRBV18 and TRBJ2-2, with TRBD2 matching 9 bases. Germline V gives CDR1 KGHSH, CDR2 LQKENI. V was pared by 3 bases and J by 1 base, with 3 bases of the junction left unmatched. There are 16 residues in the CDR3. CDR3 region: CASSPPTSGNTGELFF. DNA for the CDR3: TGTGCCAGCTCACCCCCGACTAGCGGGAACACCGGGGAGCTGTTTTTT.

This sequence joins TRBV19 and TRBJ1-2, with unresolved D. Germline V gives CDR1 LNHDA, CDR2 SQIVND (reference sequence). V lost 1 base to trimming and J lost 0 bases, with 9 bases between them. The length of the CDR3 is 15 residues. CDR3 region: CASSIGTDPNYGYTF. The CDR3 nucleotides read TGTGCCAGTAGTATAGGGACGGACCCTAACTATGGCTACACCTTC.

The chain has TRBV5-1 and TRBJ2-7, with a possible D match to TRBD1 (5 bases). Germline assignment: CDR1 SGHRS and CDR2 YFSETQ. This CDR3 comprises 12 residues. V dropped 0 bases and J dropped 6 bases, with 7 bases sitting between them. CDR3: CASSLAGLEQYF. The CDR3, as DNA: TGCGCCAGCAGCTTGGCAGGGCTCGAGCAGTACTTC.

CDR3 in amino acids: CATSRSDWGDYGYTF. DNA for the CDR3: TGTGCCACCAGCAGGAGTGATTGGGGGGACTATGGCTACACCTTC. This chain links TRBV15 with TRBJ1-2; the D gene is possibly TRBD1 (5 bases). Trimming shortened V by 3 bases and J by 3 bases, and 14 bases separated the two germline ends. The germline gives CDR1 LNHNV, CDR2 YYDKDF (reference sequence). This CDR3 contains 15 residues. Complete variable domain (other parts from reference TRBV15 and TRBJ1-2): DAMVIQNPRYQVTQFGKPVTLSCSQTLNHNVMYWYQQKSSQAPKLLFHYYDKDFNNEADTPDNFQSRRPNTSFCFLDIRSPGLGDTAMYLCATSRSDWGDYGYTFGSGTRLTVV.

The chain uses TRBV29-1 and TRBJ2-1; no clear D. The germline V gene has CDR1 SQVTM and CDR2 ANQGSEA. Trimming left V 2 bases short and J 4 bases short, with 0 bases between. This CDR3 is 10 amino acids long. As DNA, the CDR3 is TGCAGCGTTGAATACAATGAGCAGTTCTTC. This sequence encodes CSVEYNEQFF.

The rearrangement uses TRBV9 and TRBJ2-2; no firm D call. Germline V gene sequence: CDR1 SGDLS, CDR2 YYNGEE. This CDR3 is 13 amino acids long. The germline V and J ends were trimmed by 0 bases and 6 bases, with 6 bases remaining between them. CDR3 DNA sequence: TGTGCCAGCAGCGTAGAGACTCCCGGGGAGCTGTTTTTT. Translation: CASSVETPGELFF.

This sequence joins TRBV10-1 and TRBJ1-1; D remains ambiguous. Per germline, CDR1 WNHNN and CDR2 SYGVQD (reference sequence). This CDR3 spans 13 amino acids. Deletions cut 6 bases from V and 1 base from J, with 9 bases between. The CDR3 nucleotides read TGCGCCAGCAGGGCCCGGTGGAACACTGAAGCTTTCTTT. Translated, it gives CASRARWNTEAFF.

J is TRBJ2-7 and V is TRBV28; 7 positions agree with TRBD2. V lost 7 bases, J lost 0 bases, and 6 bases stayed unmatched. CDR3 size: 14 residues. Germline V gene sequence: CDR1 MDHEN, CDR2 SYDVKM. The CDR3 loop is CASTKRGFSYEQYF. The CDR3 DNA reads TGTGCCAGCACCAAGCGGGGATTCTCCTACGAGCAGTACTTC.

The DNA of the CDR3 is TGTGCCAGCAGCTCTGGGGACGGGTTGGTGTTGGGAGCTTTCTTT. Amino acid sequence: CASSSGDGLVLGAFF. The gene calls are TRBV5-4 and TRBJ1-1, with D possibly matching TRBD1 (5 bases). Germline V CDR1 and CDR2: SGHNT, YYREEE (reference sequence). Trimming took off 3 bases at V and 10 bases at J, with 22 bases between the two ends. The CDR3 is 15 residues long.

The CDR3 protein is CASSYGYGYTF. CDR3 nucleotides: TGTGCCAGCAGTTATGGTTATGGCTACACCTTC. This chain uses TRBV5-6 with TRBJ1-2; D remains ambiguous. This CDR3 spans 11 amino acids. CDR1 and CDR2 from the germline V gene are SGHDT and YYEEEE. V dropped 5 bases and J dropped 5 bases, with 7 bases sitting between them.

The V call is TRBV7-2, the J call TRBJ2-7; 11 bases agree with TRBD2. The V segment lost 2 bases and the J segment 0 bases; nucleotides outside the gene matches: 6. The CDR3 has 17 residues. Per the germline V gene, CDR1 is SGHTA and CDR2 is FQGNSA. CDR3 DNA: TGTGCCAGCAGCTTACCTCGACTAGCGGGGCCCTCCTACGAGCAGTACTTC. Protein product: CASSLPRLAGPSYEQYF.

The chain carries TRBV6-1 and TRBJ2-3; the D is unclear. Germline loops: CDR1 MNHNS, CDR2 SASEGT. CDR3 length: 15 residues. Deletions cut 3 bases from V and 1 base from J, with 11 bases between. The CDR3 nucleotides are TGTGCCAGCAGTGAGTTGGTACTCGGCACAGATACGCAGTATTTT. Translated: CASSELVLGTDTQYF.

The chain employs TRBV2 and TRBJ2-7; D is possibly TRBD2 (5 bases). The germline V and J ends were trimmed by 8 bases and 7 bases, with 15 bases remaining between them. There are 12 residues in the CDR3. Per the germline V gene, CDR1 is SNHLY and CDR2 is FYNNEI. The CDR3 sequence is CASPSSSGEQYF. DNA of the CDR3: TGTGCCAGCCCATCCTCCTCGGGGGAGCAGTACTTC.

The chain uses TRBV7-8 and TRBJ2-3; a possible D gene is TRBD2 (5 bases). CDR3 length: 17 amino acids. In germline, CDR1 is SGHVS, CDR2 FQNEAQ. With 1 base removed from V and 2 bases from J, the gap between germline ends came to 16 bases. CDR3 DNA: TGTGCCAGCAGCTTAGGGGAGCGAGGCAAGCTCACAGATACGCAGTATTTT. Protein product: CASSLGERGKLTDTQYF.

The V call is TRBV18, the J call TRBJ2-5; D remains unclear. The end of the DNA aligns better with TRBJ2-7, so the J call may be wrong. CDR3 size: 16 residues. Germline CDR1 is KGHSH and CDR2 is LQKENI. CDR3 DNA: TGTGCCAGCTCACCCCCCGGCGTAGGTGATTACTACGAGCAGTACTTC. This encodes CASSPPGVGDYYEQYF.

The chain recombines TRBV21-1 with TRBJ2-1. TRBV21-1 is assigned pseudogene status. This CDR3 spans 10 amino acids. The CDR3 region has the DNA TGTGCCACTGGAATGACCTGGCAGTTCTTC. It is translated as CATGMTWQFF.

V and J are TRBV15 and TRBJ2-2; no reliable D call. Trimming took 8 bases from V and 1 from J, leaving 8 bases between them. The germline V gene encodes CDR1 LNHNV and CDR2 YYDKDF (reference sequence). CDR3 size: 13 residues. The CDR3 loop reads CATRDGNTGELFF. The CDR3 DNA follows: TGTGCCACCCGAGACGGGAACACCGGGGAGCTGTTTTTT.

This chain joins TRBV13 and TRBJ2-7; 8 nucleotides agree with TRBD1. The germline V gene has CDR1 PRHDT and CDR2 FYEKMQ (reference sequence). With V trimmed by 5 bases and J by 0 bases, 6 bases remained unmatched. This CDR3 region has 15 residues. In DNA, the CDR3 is TGTGCCAGCAGCATGGGACAGGCCCCCTCCTACGAGCAGTACTTC. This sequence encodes CASSMGQAPSYEQYF.

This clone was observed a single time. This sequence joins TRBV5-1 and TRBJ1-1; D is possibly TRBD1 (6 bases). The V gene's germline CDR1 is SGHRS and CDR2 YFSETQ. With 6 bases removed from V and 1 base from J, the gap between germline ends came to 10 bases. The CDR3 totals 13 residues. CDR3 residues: CASTPQGNTEAFF. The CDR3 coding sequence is TGCGCCAGCACCCCACAGGGGAACACTGAAGCTTTCTTT.

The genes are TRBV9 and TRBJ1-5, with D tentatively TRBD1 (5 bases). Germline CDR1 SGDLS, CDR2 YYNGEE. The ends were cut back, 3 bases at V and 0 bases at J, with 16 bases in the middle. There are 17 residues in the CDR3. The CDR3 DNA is TGTGCCAGCAGCGCAGACGGGGGTACTTATAGCAATCAGCCCCAGCATTTT. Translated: CASSADGGTYSNQPQHF.

The CDR3 loop is CASSETGGRNYEQYF. The CDR3 DNA reads TGTGCCAGCAGTGAAACCGGGGGACGAAACTACGAGCAGTACTTC. V is TRBV2 and J is TRBJ2-7, with D perhaps matching TRBD2 (6 bases). CDR1 and CDR2 (germline): SNHLY, FYNNEI. CDR3 length equals 15 residues. V dropped 2 bases and J dropped 3 bases, with 14 bases sitting between them.

The CDR3 loop reads CASSLGHSSYNSPLHF. DNA of the CDR3: TGTGCCAGCAGCCTGGGTCATAGCTCCTATAATTCACCCCTCCACTTT. The chain joins TRBV11-2 to TRBJ1-6; no reliable D call. CDR3 length equals 16 residues. Deletions cut 5 bases from V and 0 bases from J, with 11 bases between. Germline lookup yields CDR1 SGHAT and CDR2 FQNNGV.